The 10 T cell receptor beta chains in this list originate from one sample, sequenced in a study of T cell repertoires in cytomegalovirus infection. These receptors lack a known antigen. TCRdb independently ran MiXCR on the reads; one entry per CDR3 protein. The sample has under 95,000 distinct CDR3 sequences; about half are singletons. The input for sequencing was CD8+ T cells from cultured PBMCs, taken from culture after CMV antigen stimulation. These receptors were obtained from a human donor in good health (CMV status not recorded). Some clones in this sample may be carry-over from other donors' samples.

In this sample, this clonotype turned up a few times. V gene TRBV6-1 combines with J gene TRBJ2-7; TRBD1 is a possible D gene (5 bases). The germline V gene has CDR1 MNHNS and CDR2 SASEGT. The CDR3 covers 13 residues. The ends were cut back, 5 bases at V and 1 base at J, with 9 bases in the middle. As DNA, the CDR3 is TGTGCCAGCAGTAAGACAGAGTCCTACGAGCAGTACTTC. This codes for CASSKTESYEQYF.

This clonotype appeared a few times. The chain combines TRBV28 with TRBJ2-1, with a tentative D call TRBD1 (6 bases). V lost 4 bases and J lost 6, with 13 bases in between. Germline assignment: CDR1 MDHEN and CDR2 SYDVKM. The CDR3 is 14 residues long. Here the CDR3 DNA reads TGTGCCAGCAGTTCGCCCGACAGGAGCAATGAGCAGTTCTTC. Protein product: CASSSPDRSNEQFF. Full variable domain (missing parts from reference TRBV28 and TRBJ2-1): DVKVTQSSRYLVKRTGEKVFLECVQDMDHENMFWYRQDPGLGLRLIYFSYDVKMKEKGDIPEGYSVSREKKERFSLILESASTNQTSMYLCASSSPDRSNEQFFGPGTRLTVL.

This clonotype was found a few times. The J gene is TRBJ2-3, the V gene TRBV27, with a weak D call TRBD2 (6 bases). The germline V gene has CDR1 MNHEY and CDR2 SMNVEV (reference sequence). This CDR3 spans 14 amino acids. V gave up 6 bases and J gave up 3 bases, with 13 bases separating them. DNA of the CDR3: TGTGCCAGCAGCCCGGGAGATTTAACAGATACGCAGTATTTT. Amino acid sequence: CASSPGDLTDTQYF.

The genes are TRBV7-8 and TRBJ2-3; D is perhaps TRBD2 (6 bases). The germline CDR1 and CDR2 sequences are SGHVS and FQNEAQ. The CDR3 has 15 amino acids. Trimming left V 8 bases short and J 4 bases short, with 19 bases between. The CDR3 protein is CASSSGTGFADTQYF. The CDR3 DNA is TGTGCCAGCTCCTCGGGGACTGGATTCGCAGATACGCAGTATTTT.

The chain carries TRBV12-5 and TRBJ1-1, with D maybe TRBD1 (5 bases). V was cut by 7 bases and J by 5 bases, with 14 bases left in between. This CDR3 has 13 amino acids. CDR1 and CDR2 (germline): LGHNT, FRNRAP. The chain's CDR3 is CASDFSRGTEAFF. CDR3 nucleotides: TGTGCTAGTGACTTCTCGAGGGGTACTGAAGCTTTCTTT. Full variable domain (remainder filled in from reference TRBV12-5 and TRBJ1-1): DARVTQTPRHKVTEMGQEVTMRCQPILGHNTVFWYRQTMMQGLELLAYFRNRAPLDDSGMPKDRFSAEMPDATLATLKIQPSEPRDSAVYFCASDFSRGTEAFFGQGTRLTVV.

V and J are TRBV2 and TRBJ2-1; D is uncertain. Germline lookup yields CDR1 SNHLY and CDR2 FYNNEI. With 6 bases removed from V and 12 bases from J, the gap between germline ends came to 3 bases. The CDR3 covers 8 residues. The CDR3 DNA reads TGTGCCAGCAGCACGCAGTTCTTC. It yields the protein CASSTQFF.

The V call is TRBV27, the J call TRBJ1-4, with D unclear. The V and J ends lost 0 bases and 7 bases respectively, with 9 bases between them. This CDR3 is built from 14 residues. The germline V gene has CDR1 MNHEY and CDR2 SMNVEV (reference sequence). The CDR3 protein is CASSLSGPGEKLFF. In nucleotides, the CDR3 is TGTGCCAGCAGTTTATCAGGGCCGGGTGAAAAACTGTTTTTT.

This clonotype was observed a few times. The rearrangement links TRBV28 to TRBJ2-7; D perhaps matches TRBD2 (5 bases). This CDR3 has 11 amino acids. CDR1 and CDR2 (germline): MDHEN, SYDVKM. V lost 7 bases and J lost 4, with 8 bases in between. The CDR3 loop is CASMGEYEQYF. Written as DNA, the CDR3 is TGTGCCAGCATGGGAGAGTACGAGCAGTACTTC.

The chain uses TRBV2 and TRBJ1-2; D is uncertain. Germline V lookup: CDR1 SNHLY, CDR2 FYNNEI. Trimming stripped 1 base from V and 4 bases from J, with 10 bases between. CDR3 length equals 14 residues. CDR3 nucleotides: TGTGCCAGCAGTGAAGGGGTCCGGAGCTATGGCTACACCTTC. It encodes CASSEGVRSYGYTF.

The V call is TRBV6-2 or TRBV6-3, the J call TRBJ1-1; D gene ambiguous. The V gene lost 2 bases and the J gene lost 0 bases, with 7 bases spanning the gap. The CDR3 is 14 amino acids. Germline V gene lookup returns CDR1 MNHEY and CDR2 SVGEGT. CDR3 sequence reads: CASSYGEVNTEAFF. In DNA, the CDR3 is TGTGCCAGCAGTTACGGGGAGGTGAACACTGAAGCTTTCTTT.